The clone carrying this T cell receptor beta chain was seen just once. Germline V gene lookup returns CDR1 SGDLS and CDR2 YYNGEE. Trimming removed 4 bases at V and 5 bases at J, with 14 bases between. This CDR3 is built from 14 residues. The data derive from a study of blood T cell repertoires in COVID-19. Study background: Samples came from the United States, Italy and Spain, spanning acute and convalescent COVID-19. PBMCs, B-cell-depleted T cells, or T cells were the source of the cDNA or gDNA that made up the material.

Authors' analysis steps: Reference gene primer amplification gave estimated nucleated cell counts. The data were produced by immunoSEQ multiplex PCR, yet TCRdb's version contains in-frame clones alone and is incomplete. V, J and clone size reflect that table, while D and trimming were determined from the DNA. The top ten hold 3% to 4% of the sample, which has 250,000 or so clones, over 80% seen once. The sequencing input was PBMCs or T cells enriched from blood (not recorded which). The J gene is TRBJ2-3, the V gene TRBV9; perhaps TRBD1 as D (5 bases). The source is a woman aged 25 to 39 who had been exposed to COVID-19. The DNA of the CDR3 is TGTGCCAGCAGCCTCGCGACAGAGAGAGATACGCAGTATTTT. Amino acids: CASSLATERDTQYF.